This is a list of T cell receptor beta chains from one sample in a study of EBV T-cell therapy then PD-1 blockade in nasopharyngeal carcinoma. Sequencing was performed with immunoSEQ multiplex PCR; in TCRdb, only in-frame clones are kept and a portion is missing. The table has some 21,000 clones, 84% seen once. These receptors lack a known antigen. Sequenced material: CD8+ T cells from blood, taken around day 65 from a patient whose treatment included autologous EBV-specific T cells and nivolumab. The receptors were gathered from a man aged 35-49 years with nasopharyngeal carcinoma. Both conserved end residues are trimmed from each CDR3. Fields, in order: D gene, clone size, V gene, J gene, CDR3 protein. The D gene is left open where the match is weak. Clone size is not always given. Where it is, it says once, few, many or a class for expanded clones.

D: NA
size: once
V: TRBV5-1
J: TRBJ1-1
CDR3: ASSLVGALMNTEAF

D: NA
size: NA
V: TRBV2
J: TRBJ1-5
CDR3: ASRDTNNQPQH

D: TRBD1
size: NA
V: TRBV28
J: TRBJ1-2
CDR3: AGQDRARGYT

D: TRBD2
size: NA
V: TRBV4-3
J: TRBJ2-1
CDR3: ASSQELGGAYNEQF

D: NA
size: few
V: TRBV4-2
J: TRBJ1-5
CDR3: ASSQEGAGNQPQH

D: TRBD2
size: NA
V: TRBV5-4
J: TRBJ2-7
CDR3: ASSAGEAGGWEQY

D: NA
size: NA
V: TRBV12-3/TRBV12-4
J: TRBJ2-3
CDR3: ASSFADTQY

D: TRBD1
size: once
V: TRBV7-6
J: TRBJ1-3
CDR3: ASSSDRGNTIY

D: NA
size: NA
V: TRBV4-3
J: TRBJ2-4
CDR3: ASSQGLYQY

D: NA
size: medium-sized
V: TRBV2
J: TRBJ1-1
CDR3: ASSWRPTDTEAF

D: NA
size: NA
V: TRBV11-2
J: TRBJ2-5
CDR3: ASSLEPLRTQETQY

D: NA
size: NA
V: TRBV7-2
J: TRBJ1-3
CDR3: ASSKDGGTGNTIY

D: NA
size: NA
V: TRBV27
J: TRBJ1-1
CDR3: ASSGPGGDGTEAF

D: TRBD1
size: NA
V: TRBV4-3
J: TRBJ1-6
CDR3: ASSQEGPDRTNGGSPLH

D: TRBD1
size: NA
V: TRBV24-1
J: TRBJ2-1
CDR3: ATSPEPDRDVVYNEQF

D: TRBD1
size: NA
V: TRBV5-6
J: TRBJ2-5
CDR3: ASSQRQGARETQY

D: TRBD2
size: NA
V: TRBV6-2/TRBV6-3
J: TRBJ2-2
CDR3: ASGPPGGYTGELF

D: TRBD1
size: NA
V: TRBV9
J: TRBJ2-2
CDR3: ASSVSRQGNTGELF

D: TRBD1
size: NA
V: TRBV2
J: TRBJ2-1
CDR3: ASMDRGMGYTNEQF

D: NA
size: NA
V: TRBV14
J: TRBJ1-1
CDR3: ASSQETGSTEAF

D: TRBD1
size: NA
V: TRBV27
J: TRBJ2-1
CDR3: ASSLDRGYNEQF

D: NA
size: NA
V: TRBV19
J: TRBJ1-2
CDR3: ASTSAVRGYT

D: TRBD1
size: NA
V: TRBV4-3
J: TRBJ2-7
CDR3: ASSQFRDSYSYEQY

D: NA
size: NA
V: TRBV5-5
J: TRBJ2-1
CDR3: ASSLDNYNEQF

D: NA
size: few
V: TRBV7-9
J: TRBJ1-6
CDR3: ASSPSPNSPLH

D: NA
size: NA
V: TRBV10-3
J: TRBJ1-1
CDR3: AISESQSNTEAF

D: TRBD1
size: NA
V: TRBV7-9
J: TRBJ2-1
CDR3: ASTGQGGPNNEQF

D: TRBD1
size: NA
V: TRBV6-5
J: TRBJ2-7
CDR3: ASRTGLGEQY

D: NA
size: NA
V: TRBV27
J: TRBJ2-7
CDR3: ASSPSAESYEQY

D: NA
size: NA
V: TRBV24-1
J: TRBJ2-2
CDR3: ATAEGNTGELF

D: NA
size: NA
V: TRBV5-4
J: TRBJ2-3
CDR3: ASSLEQGDTQY

D: TRBD1
size: NA
V: TRBV18
J: TRBJ1-1
CDR3: ASSPLGQTNTEAF

D: NA
size: NA
V: TRBV27
J: TRBJ1-1
CDR3: ARGQREAF

D: TRBD1
size: NA
V: TRBV13
J: TRBJ2-7
CDR3: ASSKGQGGYEQY

D: NA
size: NA
V: TRBV6-1
J: TRBJ2-1
CDR3: ASSEGWGRVDKGEQF

D: TRBD1
size: NA
V: TRBV6-4
J: TRBJ2-3
CDR3: ATSGTGSEDTQY

D: NA
size: NA
V: TRBV3-1/TRBV3-2
J: TRBJ2-5
CDR3: ASSQTYGGSETQY

D: NA
size: NA
V: TRBV18
J: TRBJ1-4
CDR3: ASSHQGFPSTNEKLF

D: NA
size: NA
V: TRBV6-2/TRBV6-3
J: NA
CDR3: ASSYKDNYEQY

D: NA
size: NA
V: TRBV11-1
J: TRBJ2-7
CDR3: ASSFRQVWVEQY

D: NA
size: NA
V: TRBV7-6
J: TRBJ1-2
CDR3: ASSLGGGRDSYGYT